Here is one TCR beta chain with its context. The clone's antigen remains unknown. No much larger clone exists at a distance of one base, and base qualities are not known. This sample is drawn from a study of regulatory T cells in long-lasting Graves disease (dated by TCRdb to the early 2020s). Some background on the complete study: Persistent Graves' disease meant more than 5 years of antithyroid drug treatment with TSH receptor autoantibodies that stayed positive. The study was conducted in China and was registered as a clinical trial. Peripheral blood TCR sequencing and RNA sequencing compared persistent Graves' disease patients with newly diagnosed Graves' disease patients. A total of approximately 35 samples underwent TCR sequencing: about 13 from persistent and approximately 20 from newly diagnosed Graves' disease patients. In the clinical cohort, patients with persistent Graves' disease had used antithyroid drugs for an average of about 9.4 years. General findings and caveats noted by the study authors: Patients with persistent disease shared more public clonotypes (around 2,700) than newly diagnosed patients did (around 980). Sequencing and analysis were restricted to the TCR beta chain. Compared with newly diagnosed patients, persistent Graves' disease patients had lower TCR Shannon entropy and fewer highly expanded clones, which suggests clonal expansion. TRBV28, TRBJ1-2 and TRBJ2-5 were preferentially used in persistent disease, while TRBV20-1 and TRBJ2-1 were favored in newly diagnosed disease. Because the primary lesion, thyroid tissue, could not be accessed, the study looked at peripheral blood alone. The authors noted that the small sample size was a limitation that may lower accuracy.

The CDR3 runs 12 residues from the cysteine to the phenylalanine. Only CDR3 DNA remains: 36 bases, in frame from the first base. V sheds 4 bases and J sheds 2 bases, leaving 7 bases between their ends. CDR1 and CDR2, per the germline V gene, are SGHRS and YFSETQ. The method was multiplex PCR. Sequencing took place on an Illumina HiSeq 4000. To build TCR beta libraries, CDR3 regions were amplified by Arm-PCR using iRepertoire HTBI primers. Before sequencing, the PCR products went through gel purification. The study's own analysis went as follows. Gene usage analysis of CDR3 amino acid clonotypes used the 62 TRBV and 14 TRBJ segments found across samples. Filtered high-quality paired reads were merged into contigs using COPE and FqMerger. Contigs were aligned with BLAST to IMGT TRBV, TRBD and TRBJ reference genes, and CDR3 was defined per IMGT. Clonotypes above 0.1% frequency were classified as highly expanded clones. Repertoire diversity was measured by Shannon entropy, and V-J evenness by the Gini coefficient. Public clonotypes were defined as clonotypes shared by more than one individual. TCRdb reran the public reads through fastp at Q25 and MiXCR, keeping productive beta chains. For every CDR3 protein sequence, its rows merge into one entry that carries the most common genes and DNA. The authors' filters were not applied to this entry. The sample yields some 370,000 distinct CDR3 sequences; around 21% were counted once. The ten top clones hold around 20% of the sample.

The time point label, as the study defines it: persistent/refractory GD, antithyroid drugs over 5 years with positive TRAb. For both TCR sequencing and RNA sequencing, RNA was extracted from PBMCs using TRIzol. The diagnosis of Graves' disease was made according to American Thyroid Association guidelines. The patients came from an endocrinology department in Xi'an, China. Each patient gave approximately 9.7 milliliters of peripheral blood, collected in an EDTA anticoagulant tube. Ficoll Paque Plus density gradient separation was used to isolate PBMCs, and no further T cell sorting was performed. RNA quality was checked with an Agilent 2100 Bioanalyzer and agarose gel, and concentration with a NanoDrop 2000.

This chain is built from TRBV5-1 and TRBJ2-7; no D gene can be assigned with confidence. The specimen comprised peripheral blood mononuclear cells (PBMCs), sampled when the disease was refractory, from a patient treated with antithyroid drugs. The TCR originated in a female donor with Graves disease. At the DNA level, the sequence is TGCGCCAGCAGCGACACCCCCTACGAGCAGTACTTC. The translation is CASSDTPYEQYF.